These 23 T cell receptor beta chains came from one sample sequenced in a study of blood T cell repertoires in COVID-19. Assay: immunoSEQ multiplex PCR; the TCRdb copy retains only in-frame clones and omits some. Among more than 350,000 clones listed, roughly 86% were seen once. The material sequenced was peripheral blood. These TCRs come from a woman in her twenties or thirties with COVID-19, enrolled during active disease.

CDR3 in amino acids: CAIRGQSETQYF. CDR3 sequence (DNA): TGTGCCATTAGGGGACAATCCGAGACCCAGTACTTC. The chain uses TRBV6-1 and TRBJ2-5, with D possibly being TRBD1 (6 bases). Trimming removed 10 bases at V and 5 bases at J, with 14 bases between. The germline CDR1 and CDR2 sequences are MNHNS and SASEGT. This CDR3 has 12 amino acids.

V and J are TRBV11-2 and TRBJ2-1; tentative D call: TRBD2 (6 bases). The CDR3 is 12 residues long. Germline-derived CDR1 and CDR2 are SGHAT and FQNNGV. V shed 3 bases and J shed 13 bases, with 13 bases lying between them. The CDR3 region is CASSLSGGKQFF. The CDR3 bases are TGTGCCAGCAGCTTGAGCGGCGGGAAACAGTTCTTC.

The V gene is TRBV9, the J gene TRBJ2-5, with a tentative D call TRBD2 (7 bases). The CDR3 runs 16 residues. Germline V gives CDR1 SGDLS, CDR2 YYNGEE. Trimming removed 0 bases from V and 2 bases from J, with 14 bases in between. The CDR3 DNA sequence: TGTGCCAGCAGCGTAGTGGGGGGGCCCTTACAAGAGACCCAGTACTTC. Protein: CASSVVGGPLQETQYF. The full variable domain, completed using reference TRBV9 and TRBJ2-5, is DSGVTQTPKHLITATGQRVTLRCSPRSGDLSVYWYQQSLDQGLQFLIQYYNGEERAKGNILERFSAQQFPDLHSELNLSSLELGDSALYFCASSVVGGPLQETQYFGPGTRLLVL.

This chain links TRBV6-5 with TRBJ2-7; D is perhaps TRBD1 (6 bases). Germline V gene lookup returns CDR1 MNHEY and CDR2 SVGAGI. The CDR3 runs 14 residues. V lost 6 bases and J 1 base, leaving 13 bases between the germline ends. This CDR3 reads CASSPTGGSYEQYF. CDR3 nucleotides: TGTGCCAGCAGCCCGACAGGAGGTTCCTACGAGCAGTACTTC.

V gene TRBV5-4 combines with J gene TRBJ2-5, with 7 bases identical to TRBD2. This CDR3 is 18 amino acids long. The germline V gene has CDR1 SGHNT and CDR2 YYREEE (reference sequence). With 0 bases clipped from V and 4 bases from J, the junction kept 15 bases outside the gene matches. Here the CDR3 reads CASSLAAPWLAARETQYF. The CDR3 DNA reads as TGTGCCAGCAGCTTGGCGGCCCCTTGGCTAGCGGCTAGAGAGACCCAGTACTTC.

The chain is built from TRBV28 and TRBJ2-1; D gene uncertain. The CDR3 runs 14 residues. Germline loops: CDR1 MDHEN, CDR2 SYDVKM. Trimming left V 5 bases short and J 4 bases short, with 12 bases between. For the CDR3, the DNA is TGTGCCAGCAGTATCAATAGAGATTACAATGAGCAGTTCTTC. The encoded protein is CASSINRDYNEQFF.

The genes are TRBV27 and TRBJ2-2; D might be TRBD2 (5 bases). The CDR3 contains 15 residues. Trimming shortened V by 3 bases and J by 1 base, and 9 bases separated the two germline ends. Germline loops: CDR1 MNHEY, CDR2 SMNVEV (reference sequence). CDR3 bases: TGTGCCAGCAGTTTCGGGGTGGGGAACACCGGGGAGCTGTTTTTT. This sequence encodes CASSFGVGNTGELFF.

This sequence joins TRBV5-4 and TRBJ1-2; 11 bases align to TRBD1. Losses at the gene ends were 5 bases for V and 5 bases for J; bases not matched to a gene: 8. CDR3 length: 15 amino acids. Per germline, CDR1 SGHNT and CDR2 YYREEE (reference sequence). The CDR3 loop reads CASRPGTGGEYGYTF. CDR3 nucleotides: TGTGCCAGCAGACCTGGGACAGGGGGTGAATATGGCTACACCTTC.

V and J are TRBV29-1 and TRBJ2-2; D possibly corresponds to TRBD2 (6 bases). CDR1 SQVTM and CDR2 ANQGSEA come from the germline V gene. Trimming took off 4 bases at V and 6 bases at J, with 15 bases between the two ends. This CDR3 has 14 amino acids. The CDR3 nucleotides are TGCAGCGTTGGGCGGGGTGATCGGTCCGGGGAGCTGTTTTTT. Translation: CSVGRGDRSGELFF.

V usage is TRBV6-6 and J usage is TRBJ2-1; 9 bases line up with TRBD1. Germline values: CDR1 MNHNY, CDR2 SVGAGI (reference sequence). The CDR3 is 19 residues long. With V trimmed by 5 bases and J by 6 bases, 20 bases remained unmatched. The CDR3 reads CASSPSGQGLAEAINEQFF. CDR3 sequence (DNA): TGTGCCAGCAGTCCTTCGGGACAGGGACTTGCTGAGGCGATCAATGAGCAGTTCTTC.

This chain uses TRBV9 with TRBJ2-3; D perhaps matches TRBD2 (5 bases). From germline, CDR1 is SGDLS and CDR2 YYNGEE. This CDR3 is 15 amino acids long. Deletions cut 0 bases from V and 2 bases from J, with 10 bases between. CDR3 sequence: CASSVVSADTDTQYF. CDR3 bases: TGTGCCAGCAGCGTAGTTTCAGCGGACACAGATACGCAGTATTTT.

This clone was recorded once. The chain carries TRBV5-1 and TRBJ2-2; 7 bases fit TRBD1. The CDR3 is 15 residues long. The trim removed 4 bases at V and 7 bases at J, leaving 10 bases unmatched. Per germline, CDR1 SGHRS and CDR2 YFSETQ. In DNA form, the CDR3 reads TGCGCCAGCAGCCTATTAACGACAGGGATCGGGGAGCTGTTTTTT. This codes for CASSLLTTGIGELFF.

J is TRBJ2-1 and V is TRBV5-1; 8 bases line up with TRBD1. The CDR3 is 15 residues long. J gave up 2 bases and V 4 bases, and 5 bases lay outside the gene matches. Germline V lookup: CDR1 SGHRS, CDR2 YFSETQ. The CDR3 here is CASSLGQGPYNEQFF. The CDR3 DNA reads TGCGCCAGCAGCCTTGGACAGGGACCCTACAATGAGCAGTTCTTC. Complete variable domain (other parts from reference TRBV5-1 and TRBJ2-1): KAGVTQTPRYLIKTRGQQVTLSCSPISGHRSVSWYQQTPGQGLQFLFEYFSETQRNKGNFPGRFSGRQFSNSRSEMNVSTLELGDSALYLCASSLGQGPYNEQFFGPGTRLTVL.

V gene TRBV2 combines with J gene TRBJ2-7, with TRBD1 matching over 11 bases. This CDR3 region has 14 residues. Looked up from germline, CDR1 is SNHLY and CDR2 is FYNNEI. The junction had 5 bases not matched to a gene; V was cut back by 4 bases and J by 6 bases. CDR3 coding DNA: TGTGCCAGCAGTGTTGGACAGGGGGCGGTCGAGCAGTACTTC. Translating gives CASSVGQGAVEQYF.

This chain links TRBV11-2 with TRBJ2-7, with 8 bases matching TRBD1. With 4 bases clipped from V and 4 bases from J, the junction kept 9 bases outside the gene matches. Germline V gene data show CDR1 as SGHAT and CDR2 as FQNNGV. The CDR3 contains 15 residues. Here the CDR3 reads CASSYRGDPGYEQYF. CDR3 DNA: TGTGCCAGCAGCTACAGGGGGGACCCTGGGTACGAGCAGTACTTC.

V usage is TRBV28 and J usage is TRBJ1-4, with D possibly matching TRBD1 (6 bases). The V and J ends lost 1 base and 0 bases respectively, with 9 bases between them. Germline CDR1 reads MDHEN; CDR2 reads SYDVKM. The CDR3 spans 16 residues. CDR3 coding DNA: TGTGCCAGCAGTTTATCCGGACAGCCAACTAATGAAAAACTGTTTTTT. Translating it yields CASSLSGQPTNEKLFF. Based on the CDR3 plus reference TRBV28 and TRBJ1-4, the full variable domain is DVKVTQSSRYLVKRTGEKVFLECVQDMDHENMFWYRQDPGLGLRLIYFSYDVKMKEKGDIPEGYSVSREKKERFSLILESASTNQTSMYLCASSLSGQPTNEKLFFGSGTQLSVL.

The chain recombines TRBV5-8 with TRBJ1-5; unclear D gene. Germline-derived CDR1 and CDR2 are SGHTS and YDEGEE. The ends were cut back, 0 bases at V and 0 bases at J, with 10 bases in the middle. CDR3 length: 16 amino acids. DNA of the CDR3: TGTGCCAGCAGCTTGGAGACATACGATAGCAATCAGCCCCAGCATTTT. It yields the protein CASSLETYDSNQPQHF.

V and J are TRBV6-5 and TRBJ1-2; possible D gene TRBD1, 5 bases. The germline V gene has CDR1 MNHEY and CDR2 SVGAGI. The CDR3 sequence is 14 residues long. V shed 8 bases and J shed 1 base, with 14 bases lying between them. The CDR3 DNA sequence: TGTGCCAGCCCCCTCCGACAGCATAACTATGGCTACACCTTC. Protein sequence: CASPLRQHNYGYTF.

This sequence joins TRBV11-2 and TRBJ2-7; TRBD2 is a possible D gene (6 bases). The V gene lost 5 bases and the J gene lost 2 bases, with 22 bases spanning the gap. CDR3 length: 17 residues. Germline values: CDR1 SGHAT, CDR2 FQNNGV. This chain's CDR3 is CASSPLRRPAGTYEQYF. CDR3 coding DNA: TGTGCCAGCAGCCCCCTACGAAGGCCCGCGGGAACCTACGAGCAGTACTTC.

The chain has TRBV6-6 and TRBJ2-6; TRBD1 agrees at 9 bases. V was pared by 5 bases and J by 0 bases, with 11 bases of the junction left unmatched. There are 19 residues in the CDR3. CDR1 and CDR2 from the germline V gene are MNHNY and SVGAGI (reference sequence). The CDR3 sequence: CASSPTTGTGTSGANVLTF. The CDR3 coding sequence is TGTGCCAGCAGTCCGACGACAGGGACAGGGACCTCTGGGGCCAACGTCCTGACTTTC.

This chain joins TRBV5-8 and TRBJ2-7, with D possibly TRBD1 on 5 matching bases. Germline CDR1 and CDR2: SGHTS and YDEGEE. This CDR3 is 15 amino acids long. V shed 0 bases and J shed 5 bases, with 15 bases lying between them. DNA for the CDR3: TGTGCCAGCAGCTTGGAAGGGGTAGCCCGGGACGAGCAGTACTTC. This gives the protein CASSLEGVARDEQYF.

The chain employs TRBV5-1 and TRBJ2-1, with 14 bases matching TRBD2. Germline V lookup: CDR1 SGHRS, CDR2 YFSETQ. The trim removed 4 bases at V and 7 bases at J, leaving 4 bases unmatched. The CDR3 contains 15 residues. The CDR3 nucleotides are TGCGCCAGCAGCGAGGGACTAGCGGGAGATAATGAGCAGTTCTTC. Translated, it gives CASSEGLAGDNEQFF.

This clone has only one observation. The V call is TRBV19, the J call TRBJ2-5; the match to TRBD1 covers 10 bases. V shed 3 bases, J shed 3 bases, and the junction held 4 bases outside the gene matches. The CDR3 is made up of 15 amino acids. Germline-derived CDR1 and CDR2 are LNHDA and SQIVND (reference sequence). CDR3 protein: CASSIRDRGKETQYF. The CDR3 bases are TGTGCCAGTAGTATCCGGGACAGGGGAAAAGAGACCCAGTACTTC.